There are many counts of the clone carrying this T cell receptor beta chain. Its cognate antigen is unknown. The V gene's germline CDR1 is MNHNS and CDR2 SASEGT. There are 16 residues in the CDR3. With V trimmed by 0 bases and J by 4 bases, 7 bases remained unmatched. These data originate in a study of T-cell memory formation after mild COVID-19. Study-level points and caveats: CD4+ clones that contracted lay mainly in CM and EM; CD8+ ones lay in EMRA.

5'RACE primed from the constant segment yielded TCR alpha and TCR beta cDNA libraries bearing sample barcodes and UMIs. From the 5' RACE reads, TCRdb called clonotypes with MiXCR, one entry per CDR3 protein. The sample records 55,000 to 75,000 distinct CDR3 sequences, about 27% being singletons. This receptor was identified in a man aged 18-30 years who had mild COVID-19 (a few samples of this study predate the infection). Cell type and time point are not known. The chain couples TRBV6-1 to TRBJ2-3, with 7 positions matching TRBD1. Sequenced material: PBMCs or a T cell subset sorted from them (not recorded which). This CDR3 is CASSEAQGEKADTQYF. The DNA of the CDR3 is TGTGCCAGCAGTGAAGCTCAGGGGGAAAAAGCAGATACGCAGTATTTT.